Given below is one T cell receptor beta chain in context. Germline values: CDR1 SGHTA, CDR2 FQGNSA. This CDR3 has 15 residues. V was clipped by 6 bases and J by 9 bases; unmatched bases: 16. A duration under 3 months, NOSPECS ≥4, CAS ≥3 and moderate-to-severe activity characterized the donors with ophthalmopathy. Lactation, pregnancy, uncontrolled infections and other autoimmune diseases were all grounds for excluding patients. Fresh peripheral blood (about 10 ml) yielded the PBMCs. The sample belongs to a study of Graves' ophthalmopathy and Graves' hyperthyroidism. RNA transcripts were the template, and TCR beta CDR3 regions were amplified from them. After a first-round RT-PCR with HTBI primers, a second-round multiplex PCR was run. Each CDR3 protein is one row after TCRdb ran MiXCR on the multiplex PCR reads. Of hundreds of thousands of distinct CDR3 sequences detected, about 40% appear once; the ten largest clones hold roughly 3%.

The V gene is TRBV7-2, the J gene TRBJ2-7, with TRBD1 matching 8 bases. Sample: peripheral blood. The receptor was isolated from an adult man with Graves' ophthalmopathy. CDR3 coding DNA: TGTGCCAGCAGGGGGTCCGGGACAGGTCACCGGGGGCAGTACTTC. As protein: CASRGSGTGHRGQYF. Together with reference TRBV7-2 and TRBJ2-7, the CDR3 gives the full variable domain: GAGVSQSPSNKVTEKGKDVELRCDPISGHTALYWYRQSLGQGLEFLIYFQGNSAPDKSGLPSDRFSAERTGGSVSTLTIQRTQQEDSAVYLCASRGSGTGHRGQYFGPGTRLTVT.